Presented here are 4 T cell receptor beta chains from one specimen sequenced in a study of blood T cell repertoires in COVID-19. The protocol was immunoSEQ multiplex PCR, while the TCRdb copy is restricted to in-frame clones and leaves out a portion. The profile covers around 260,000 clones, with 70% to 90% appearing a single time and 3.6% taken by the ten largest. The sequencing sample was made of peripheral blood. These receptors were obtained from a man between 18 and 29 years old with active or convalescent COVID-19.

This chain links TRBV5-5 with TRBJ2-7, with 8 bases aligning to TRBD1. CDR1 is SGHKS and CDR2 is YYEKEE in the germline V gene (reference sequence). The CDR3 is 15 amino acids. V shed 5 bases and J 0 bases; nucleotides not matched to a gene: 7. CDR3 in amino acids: CASRPGQGFSYEQYF. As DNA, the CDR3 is TGTGCCAGCAGACCCGGACAGGGATTCTCCTACGAGCAGTACTTC.

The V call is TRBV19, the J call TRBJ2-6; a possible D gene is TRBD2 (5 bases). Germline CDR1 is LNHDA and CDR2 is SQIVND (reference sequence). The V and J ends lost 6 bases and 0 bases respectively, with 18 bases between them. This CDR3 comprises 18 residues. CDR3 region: CASSPVARLSSGANVLTF. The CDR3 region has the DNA TGTGCCAGTAGCCCCGTGGCCAGACTAAGCTCTGGGGCCAACGTCCTGACTTTC.

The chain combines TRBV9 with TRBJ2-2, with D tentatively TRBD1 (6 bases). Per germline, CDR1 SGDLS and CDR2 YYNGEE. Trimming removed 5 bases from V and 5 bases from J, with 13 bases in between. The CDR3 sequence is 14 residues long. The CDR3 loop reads CASRLNRETGELFF. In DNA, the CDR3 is TGTGCCAGCAGATTGAACAGGGAGACCGGGGAGCTGTTTTTT. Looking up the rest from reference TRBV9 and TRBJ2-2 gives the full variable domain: DSGVTQTPKHLITATGQRVTLRCSPRSGDLSVYWYQQSLDQGLQFLIQYYNGEERAKGNILERFSAQQFPDLHSELNLSSLELGDSALYFCASRLNRETGELFFGEGSRLTVL.

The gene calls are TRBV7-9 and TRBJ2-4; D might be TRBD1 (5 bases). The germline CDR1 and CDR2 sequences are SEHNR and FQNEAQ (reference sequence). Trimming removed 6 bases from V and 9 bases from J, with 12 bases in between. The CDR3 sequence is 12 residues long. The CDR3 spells CASSPGSGIQYF. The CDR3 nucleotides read TGTGCCAGCAGTCCAGGGTCTGGCATTCAGTACTTC.